Shown below are 32 T cell receptor beta chains from a single sample sequenced in a study of T-cell reconstitution after alpha-beta-depleted transplantation in children. Unique molecular identifiers were built into the TCRbeta library. A single record per CDR3 protein comes from TCRdb applying MiXCR to the PCR reads. The sample lists roughly 200,000 distinct CDR3 sequences, about 9.5% occurring once. Material: PBMCs from the stem cell graft donor, obtained from the stem cell graft. The receptors here all came from a human donor who donated a stem cell graft to a child with acute lymphoblastic leukemia.

This clonotype was picked up many times. This chain links TRBV6-2 or TRBV6-3 with TRBJ2-1; TRBD2 matches at 11 bases. Germline loops: CDR1 MNHEY, CDR2 SVGEGT. There are 15 residues in the CDR3. Germline trimming cut 4 bases from V and 5 bases from J; bases unmatched to any gene: 4. The CDR3 is CASSLAGGPHNEQFF. For the CDR3, the DNA is TGTGCCAGCAGTTTAGCGGGGGGGCCCCACAATGAGCAGTTCTTC.

This clonotype was detected only a few times. The rearrangement uses TRBV3-1 and TRBJ2-1; D ambiguous. Trimming took off 0 bases at V and 8 bases at J, with 14 bases between the two ends. CDR1 is LGHDT and CDR2 is YNNKEL in the germline V gene (reference sequence). This CDR3 contains 15 residues. The CDR3 DNA reads as TGTGCCAGCAGCCAAGATCTTGCCGGGTTCGATGAGCAGTTCTTC. Amino acid sequence: CASSQDLAGFDEQFF.

The chain combines TRBV18 with TRBJ1-1; no clear D. This CDR3 is built from 14 residues. Germline V gene lookup returns CDR1 KGHSH and CDR2 LQKENI. With 8 bases removed from V and 5 bases from J, the gap between germline ends came to 18 bases. CDR3 region: CASTPGERRTEAFF. The CDR3, as DNA: TGTGCCAGCACCCCGGGAGAGAGGAGAACTGAAGCTTTCTTT.

This clonotype showed up many times. The rearrangement uses TRBV7-2 and TRBJ1-3; D not certain. Trimming left V 3 bases short and J 8 bases short, with 17 bases between. The CDR3 has 15 residues. CDR1 and CDR2 (germline): SGHTA, FQGNSA. CDR3 in amino acids: CASSFPKQWVDTIYF. Written as DNA, the CDR3 is TGTGCCAGCAGCTTCCCCAAACAGTGGGTGGACACCATATATTTT. Variable domain in full (rest from reference TRBV7-2 and TRBJ1-3): GAGVSQSPSNKVTEKGKDVELRCDPISGHTALYWYRQSLGQGLEFLIYFQGNSAPDKSGLPSDRFSAERTGGSVSTLTIQRTQQEDSAVYLCASSFPKQWVDTIYFGEGSWLTVV.

The rearrangement uses TRBV4-2 and TRBJ2-2; TRBD2 matches 15 bases. The CDR3 is 17 residues long. V lost 4 bases, J lost 3 bases, and 3 bases stayed unmatched. Germline V gives CDR1 LGHNA, CDR2 YNFKEQ. The chain's CDR3 is CASSRTSGGADTGELFF. CDR3 nucleotide sequence: TGTGCCAGCAGCCGGACTAGCGGGGGGGCCGACACCGGGGAGCTGTTTTTT.

This clonotype was counted at least ten times. The V gene is TRBV27, the J gene TRBJ2-1; 7 positions agree with TRBD1. J was trimmed by 5 bases and V by 7 bases; bases with no gene match: 14. In germline, CDR1 is MNHEY, CDR2 SMNVEV (reference sequence). The CDR3 has 16 residues. The CDR3 DNA is TGTGCCAGCACCACCCTCCTCCGGGACAGCCACAATGAGCAGTTCTTC. Translated: CASTTLLRDSHNEQFF.

The V call is TRBV5-1, the J call TRBJ2-5, with 9 bases that match TRBD2. The V gene's germline CDR1 is SGHRS and CDR2 YFSETQ. The junction had 9 bases not matched to a gene; V was cut back by 5 bases and J by 4 bases. The length of the CDR3 is 15 residues. CDR3 protein: CASSKGTSLGETQYF. The CDR3, as DNA: TGCGCCAGCAGTAAGGGGACTAGCTTAGGAGAGACCCAGTACTTC.

V usage is TRBV18 and J usage is TRBJ1-2, with D possibly being TRBD1 (5 bases). Trimming shortened V by 3 bases and J by 1 base, and 12 bases separated the two germline ends. The V gene's germline CDR1 is KGHSH and CDR2 LQKENI. The CDR3 runs to 15 residues. CDR3 in amino acids: CASSPRGMINYGYTF. The CDR3 nucleotides read TGTGCCAGCTCACCTCGGGGGATGATTAACTATGGCTACACCTTC.

This clonotype was detected many times. V usage is TRBV3-1 and J usage is TRBJ1-5; a possible D gene is TRBD1 (6 bases). CDR1 and CDR2 (germline): LGHDT, YNNKEL (reference sequence). V was pared by 3 bases and J by 1 base, with 25 bases between. This CDR3 is 20 amino acids long. CDR3 sequence: CASSHPPGGQGRGSNQPQHF. As DNA, the CDR3 is TGTGCCAGCAGCCATCCCCCTGGAGGCCAGGGGAGGGGAAGCAATCAGCCCCAGCATTTT.

In its sample, this clonotype was seen a few times. The V and J genes are TRBV20-1 and TRBJ2-7; TRBD1 might be the D (5 bases). Trimming stripped 7 bases from V and 0 bases from J, with 10 bases between. CDR3 length: 12 residues. Germline values: CDR1 DFQATT, CDR2 SNEGSKA (reference sequence). CDR3 region: CSVDRSSYEQYF. CDR3 nucleotides: TGCAGTGTCGACAGAAGCTCCTACGAGCAGTACTTC.

The J gene is TRBJ1-2, the V gene TRBV20-1, with 8 bases lining up with TRBD1. The CDR3 sequence is 15 residues long. Germline loops: CDR1 DFQATT, CDR2 SNEGSKA (reference sequence). The V segment lost 6 bases and the J segment 4 bases; nucleotides outside the gene matches: 13. CDR3 sequence reads: CSAQGQESTGYGYTF. The CDR3 nucleotides are TGCAGTGCGCAGGGACAGGAAAGTACTGGCTATGGCTACACCTTC.

V is TRBV29-1 and J is TRBJ2-3; no clear D. The V and J ends lost 6 bases and 5 bases respectively, with 12 bases between them. CDR3 length: 12 residues. Germline lookup yields CDR1 SQVTM and CDR2 ANQGSEA. The chain's CDR3 is CSVRYTGDTQYF. CDR3 coding DNA: TGCAGCGTGCGCTATACGGGAGATACGCAGTATTTT.

This clonotype was seen at least ten times. The chain links TRBV10-3 to TRBJ1-1, with D possibly being TRBD1 (5 bases). This CDR3 region has 12 residues. Per germline, CDR1 ENHRY and CDR2 SYGVKD. The germline V and J ends were trimmed by 10 bases and 0 bases, with 9 bases remaining between them. CDR3 region: CATRQLNTEAFF. The CDR3 DNA sequence: TGTGCCACCAGACAGTTGAACACTGAAGCTTTCTTT.

Only a few counts were recorded for this clonotype. The CDR3 nucleotides read TGCGCCAGCCAAGATTGGAGAGCCAGGGACACCTATAATTCACCCCTCCACTTT. This codes for CASQDWRARDTYNSPLHF. The chain uses TRBV4-1 and TRBJ1-6; perhaps TRBD1 as D (6 bases). This CDR3 is built from 18 residues. With 8 bases removed from V and 2 bases from J, the gap between germline ends came to 22 bases. Germline values: CDR1 MGHRA, CDR2 YSYEKL.

This clonotype was detected only a few times. The chain combines TRBV27 with TRBJ2-2, with D unresolved. The CDR3 is 18 amino acids. CDR1 is MNHEY and CDR2 is SMNVEV in the germline V gene (reference sequence). V was shortened by 5 bases and J by 0 bases, with 19 bases between the two germline ends. CDR3 coding DNA: TGTGCCAGCAGTGTCGGTTTTGTATGGGGTACGAACACCGGGGAGCTGTTTTTT. Its protein is CASSVGFVWGTNTGELFF.

This clonotype appeared a few times. The chain uses TRBV20-1 and TRBJ2-2; D unclear. Between the trimmed V and J ends, which lost 0 bases and 2 bases, there was a span of 10 bases. The CDR3 is 15 residues long. Germline V gene sequence: CDR1 DFQATT, CDR2 SNEGSKA (reference sequence). DNA of the CDR3: TGCAGTGCTAGAGAATCCAGGCTCAACACCGGGGAGCTGTTTTTT. Its protein is CSARESRLNTGELFF.

This clonotype has a count of ten or more. J is TRBJ2-2 and V is TRBV6-5, with no clear D. From germline, CDR1 is MNHEY and CDR2 SVGAGI. The CDR3 consists of 16 residues. The V end lost 4 bases, the J end lost 4 bases, and 16 bases lay between the germline ends. CDR3 coding DNA: TGTGCCAGCAGTTCTGGGGTACGGCCTGGCACCGGGGAGCTGTTTTTT. Encoded protein: CASSSGVRPGTGELFF.

This clonotype was observed many times. The rearrangement links TRBV4-1 to TRBJ2-7, with no clear D. The CDR3 is made up of 13 amino acids. The V and J ends lost 1 base and 7 bases respectively, with 11 bases between them. CDR1 is MGHRA and CDR2 is YSYEKL in the germline V gene. CDR3 in DNA: TGCGCCAGCAGCCAAGTAGGTCTAGGTGAGCAGTACTTC. It codes for CASSQVGLGEQYF.

This clonotype was seen many times. The V call is TRBV7-2, the J call TRBJ1-3, with D hard to call. CDR3 length equals 15 residues. The germline CDR1 and CDR2 sequences are SGHTA and FQGNSA. The germline V and J ends were trimmed by 1 base and 3 bases, with 10 bases remaining between them. The CDR3 protein is CASSLVSEGGNTIYF. CDR3 in DNA: TGTGCCAGCAGCTTAGTATCTGAGGGTGGAAACACCATATATTTT.

This clonotype was observed at least ten times. This chain links TRBV20-1 with TRBJ2-7; D remains ambiguous. The germline gives CDR1 DFQATT, CDR2 SNEGSKA (reference sequence). This CDR3 spans 14 amino acids. Trimming pared 0 bases from V and 1 base from J, leaving 10 bases between. CDR3 nucleotides: TGCAGTGCTAGAGATCCTTACAAATCCTACGAGCAGTACTTC. It translates to CSARDPYKSYEQYF.

The chain combines TRBV7-2 with TRBJ1-4; D perhaps matches TRBD1 (6 bases). This CDR3 region has 12 residues. Per germline, CDR1 SGHTA and CDR2 FQGNSA. Deletions cut 3 bases from V and 10 bases from J, with 9 bases between. The CDR3 region has the DNA TGTGCCAGCAGCTTCAGCAGGGGAAAACTGTTTTTT. Its protein product is CASSFSRGKLFF.

J is TRBJ2-6 and V is TRBV5-1; D might be TRBD1 (6 bases). The CDR3 sequence is 17 residues long. Germline CDR1 reads SGHRS; CDR2 reads YFSETQ. Trimming cost V 0 bases and J 0 bases, with 10 bases left between them. The CDR3 DNA sequence: TGCGCCAGCAGCTTGGACAGGGTCGGCTCTGGGGCCAACGTCCTGACTTTC. It is translated as CASSLDRVGSGANVLTF.

This clonotype has only a few counts. The chain couples TRBV12-3 or TRBV12-4 to TRBJ1-2; 8 nucleotides match TRBD1. The CDR3 has 14 residues. The V gene end was trimmed by 6 bases and the J gene end by 1 base; junction bases not matched to a gene: 4. Here the CDR3 DNA reads TGTGCCAGCAGACCGACAGGGGTTAACTATGGCTACACCTTC. It specifies CASRPTGVNYGYTF.

Many counts were recorded for this clonotype. The chain has TRBV3-1 and TRBJ1-5, with TRBD1 matching 8 bases. The V and J ends lost 5 bases and 1 base, in that order; junction bases with no gene match: 1. The germline gives CDR1 LGHDT, CDR2 YNNKEL (reference sequence). The CDR3 sequence is 14 residues long. The CDR3 region has the DNA TGTGCCAGCAGCGGGGACAGGAGCAATCAGCCCCAGCATTTT. It is translated as CASSGDRSNQPQHF.

V is TRBV2 and J is TRBJ1-3; D is undetermined. The V and J ends lost 6 bases and 5 bases respectively, with 5 bases between them. The CDR3 has 11 residues. Germline values: CDR1 SNHLY, CDR2 FYNNEI. The CDR3 sequence: CASRTRNTIYF. CDR3 DNA: TGTGCCAGCAGAACAAGAAACACCATATATTTT.

Concerning this clonotype: Being one base from a much bigger clone, this may be a read error. J is TRBJ2-7 and V is TRBV20-1; D is tentatively TRBD1 or TRBD2 (5 bases each). Germline values: CDR1 DFQATT, CDR2 SNEGSKA (reference sequence). The CDR3 length is 14 residues. Trimming cost V 5 bases and J 10 bases, with 24 bases left between them. DNA of the CDR3: TGCAGTGCTGCCCGGGCCCAAAGCAACTGGGACCAGTACTTC. Encoded protein: CSAARAQSNWDQYF.

This clonotype was counted ten times or more. This chain uses TRBV5-1 with TRBJ2-3; no reliable D call. CDR1 is SGHRS, CDR2 YFSETQ, per germline. The CDR3 runs 14 residues. Trimming removed 0 bases at V and 2 bases at J, with 7 bases between. Here the CDR3 DNA reads TGCGCCAGCAGCTTGGACGGTTTCACAGATACGCAGTATTTT. Residues: CASSLDGFTDTQYF.

This clonotype occurred a few times. V usage is TRBV18 and J usage is TRBJ2-2; 11 bases match TRBD2. V lost 2 bases, J lost 1 base, and 0 bases stayed unmatched. CDR3 length: 16 residues. Per the germline V gene, CDR1 is KGHSH and CDR2 is LQKENI. In DNA form, the CDR3 reads TGTGCCAGCTCACCAGGGACTAGCGGGAACACCGGGGAGCTGTTTTTT. Translating gives CASSPGTSGNTGELFF.

The chain joins TRBV20-1 to TRBJ2-5; TRBD2 aligns across 11 bases. This CDR3 comprises 15 residues. Per germline, CDR1 DFQATT and CDR2 SNEGSKA (reference sequence). The J segment lost 4 bases and the V segment lost 6 bases, leaving 10 bases of the junction unmatched. The CDR3 here is CSAPTSGGISETQYF. The CDR3 nucleotides are TGCAGTGCCCCCACTAGCGGGGGCATTTCAGAGACCCAGTACTTC.

This chain links TRBV20-1 with TRBJ2-3; TRBD2 matches at 9 bases. V lost 4 bases and J lost 1; bases outside the gene matches: 9. CDR3 length: 16 amino acids. Germline assignment: CDR1 DFQATT and CDR2 SNEGSKA (reference sequence). The CDR3 sequence: CSATPSTSGGTDTQYF. The CDR3 region has the DNA TGCAGTGCTACCCCATCGACTAGCGGAGGCACAGATACGCAGTATTTT.

This clonotype was seen only a few times. The genes are TRBV12-5 and TRBJ1-1, with 8 positions matching TRBD1. V dropped 1 base and J dropped 5; count of bases not matched to a gene: 0. CDR1 and CDR2 from the germline V gene are LGHNT and FRNRAP. The CDR3 is made up of 13 amino acids. CDR3 in DNA: TGTGCTAGTGGTTTGGACAGGGGGACTGAAGCTTTCTTT. It encodes CASGLDRGTEAFF.

This clonotype was observed many times. The chain recombines TRBV27 with TRBJ1-1, with TRBD1 identical over 7 bases. Germline V gene lookup returns CDR1 MNHEY and CDR2 SMNVEV (reference sequence). J gave up 0 bases and V 3 bases, and 16 bases lay outside the gene matches. This CDR3 region has 19 residues. The CDR3 bases are TGTGCCAGCAGTTTTACTTTCACACAGGGGCTTGGGATGAACACTGAAGCTTTCTTT. Translating gives CASSFTFTQGLGMNTEAFF.